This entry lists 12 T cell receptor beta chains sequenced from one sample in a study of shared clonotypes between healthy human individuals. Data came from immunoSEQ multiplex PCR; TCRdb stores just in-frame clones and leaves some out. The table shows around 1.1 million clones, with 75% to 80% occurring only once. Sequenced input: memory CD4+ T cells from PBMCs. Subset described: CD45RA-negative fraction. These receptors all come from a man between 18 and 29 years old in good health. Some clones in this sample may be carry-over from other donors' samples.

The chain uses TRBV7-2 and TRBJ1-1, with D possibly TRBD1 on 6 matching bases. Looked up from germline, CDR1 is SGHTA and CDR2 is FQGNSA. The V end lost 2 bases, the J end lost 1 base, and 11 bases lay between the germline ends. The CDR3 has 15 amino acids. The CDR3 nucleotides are TGTGCCAGCAGCTTACAGGGGACCAAGAACACTGAAGCTTTCTTT. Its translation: CASSLQGTKNTEAFF.

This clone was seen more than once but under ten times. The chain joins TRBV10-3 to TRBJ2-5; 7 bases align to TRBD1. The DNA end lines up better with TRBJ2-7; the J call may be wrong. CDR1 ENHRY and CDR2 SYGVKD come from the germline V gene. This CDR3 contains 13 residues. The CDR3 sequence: CAISPSDRAEQYF. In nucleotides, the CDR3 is TGTGCCATCAGTCCCTCCGACAGGGCCGAGCAGTACTTC.

Here the CDR3 reads CASSSGLAGSSYEQYF. CDR3 sequence (DNA): TGTGCCAGCAGCTCGGGACTAGCGGGCAGCTCCTACGAGCAGTACTTC. The rearrangement uses TRBV5-4 and TRBJ2-7, with 12 bases lining up with TRBD2. V was clipped by 3 bases and J by 0 bases; unmatched bases: 4. Germline V gene lookup returns CDR1 SGHNT and CDR2 YYREEE (reference sequence). This CDR3 comprises 16 residues.

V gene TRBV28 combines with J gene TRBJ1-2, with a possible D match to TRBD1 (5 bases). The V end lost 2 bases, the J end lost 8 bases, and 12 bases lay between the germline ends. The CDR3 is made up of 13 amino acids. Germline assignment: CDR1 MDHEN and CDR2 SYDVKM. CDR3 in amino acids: CASSLRDGRGYTF. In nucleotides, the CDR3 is TGTGCCAGCAGTTTACGGGACGGGAGGGGCTACACCTTC.

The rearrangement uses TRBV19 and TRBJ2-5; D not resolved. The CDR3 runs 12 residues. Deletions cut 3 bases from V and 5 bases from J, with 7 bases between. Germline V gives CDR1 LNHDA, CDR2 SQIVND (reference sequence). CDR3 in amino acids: CASSILGETQYF. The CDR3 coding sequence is TGTGCCAGTAGTATCTTAGGGGAGACCCAGTACTTC.

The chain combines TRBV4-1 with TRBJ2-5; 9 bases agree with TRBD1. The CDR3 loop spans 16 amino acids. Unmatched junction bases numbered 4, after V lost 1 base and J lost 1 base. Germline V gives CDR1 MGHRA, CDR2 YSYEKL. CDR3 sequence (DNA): TGCGCCAGCAGCCAAGTTACAGGGGGCGCCCAAGAGACCCAGTACTTC. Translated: CASSQVTGGAQETQYF.

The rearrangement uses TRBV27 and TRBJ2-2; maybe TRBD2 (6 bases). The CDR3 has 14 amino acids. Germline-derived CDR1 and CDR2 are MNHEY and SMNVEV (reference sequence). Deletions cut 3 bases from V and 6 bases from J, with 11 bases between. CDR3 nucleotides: TGTGCCAGCAGTTTGTCTGGGGGGTCCGGGGAGCTGTTTTTT. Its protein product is CASSLSGGSGELFF.

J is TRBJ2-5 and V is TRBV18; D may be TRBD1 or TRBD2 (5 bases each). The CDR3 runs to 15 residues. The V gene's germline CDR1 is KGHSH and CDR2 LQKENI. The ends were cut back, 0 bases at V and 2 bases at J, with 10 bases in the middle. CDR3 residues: CASSPPGRIQETQYF. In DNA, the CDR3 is TGTGCCAGCTCACCACCGGGACGGATTCAAGAGACCCAGTACTTC.

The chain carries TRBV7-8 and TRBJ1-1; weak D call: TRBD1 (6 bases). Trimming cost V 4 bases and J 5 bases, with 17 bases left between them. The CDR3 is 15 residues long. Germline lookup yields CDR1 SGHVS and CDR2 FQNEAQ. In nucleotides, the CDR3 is TGTGCCAGCAGCTCACGCCTCAGGGGAGGAACTGAAGCTTTCTTT. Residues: CASSSRLRGGTEAFF.

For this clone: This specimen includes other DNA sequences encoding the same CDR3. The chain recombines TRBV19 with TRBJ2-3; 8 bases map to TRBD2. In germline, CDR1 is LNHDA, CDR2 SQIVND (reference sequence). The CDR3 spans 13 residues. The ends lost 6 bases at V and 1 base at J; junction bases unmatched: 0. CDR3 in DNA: TGTGCCAGTAGACTAGCGGGCACAGATACGCAGTATTTT. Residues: CASRLAGTDTQYF. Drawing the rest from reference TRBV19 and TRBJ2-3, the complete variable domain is DGGITQSPKYLFRKEGQNVTLSCEQNLNHDAMYWYRQDPGQGLRLIYYSQIVNDFQKGDIAEGYSVSREKKESFPLTVTSAQKNPTAFYLCASRLAGTDTQYFGPGTRLTVL.

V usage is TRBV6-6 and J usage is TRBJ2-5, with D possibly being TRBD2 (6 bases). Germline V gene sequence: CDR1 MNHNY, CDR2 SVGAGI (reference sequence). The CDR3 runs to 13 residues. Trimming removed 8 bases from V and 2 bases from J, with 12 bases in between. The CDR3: CASAGRGQETQYF. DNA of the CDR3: TGTGCCAGCGCAGGGCGGGGACAAGAGACCCAGTACTTC.

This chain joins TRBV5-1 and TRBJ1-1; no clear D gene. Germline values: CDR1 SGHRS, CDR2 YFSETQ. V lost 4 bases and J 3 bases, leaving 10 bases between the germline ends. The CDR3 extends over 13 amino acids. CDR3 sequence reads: CASSLTADTEAFF. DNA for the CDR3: TGCGCCAGCAGCCTGACTGCCGACACTGAAGCTTTCTTT. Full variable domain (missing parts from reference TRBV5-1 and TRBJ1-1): KAGVTQTPRYLIKTRGQQVTLSCSPISGHRSVSWYQQTPGQGLQFLFEYFSETQRNKGNFPGRFSGRQFSNSRSEMNVSTLELGDSALYLCASSLTADTEAFFGQGTRLTVV.